One and the same sample provided the 29 T cell receptor beta chains below, sequenced in a study of T cell responses to AZD1222 COVID-19 vaccine. Repertoires were generated with immunoSEQ multiplex PCR, while TCRdb's copy carries only in-frame clones and drops some. Here the sample spans around 130,000 clones, roughly 94% being singletons. Sequencing used peripheral blood, obtained on day 0 of AZD1222 vaccination. The receptors derive from an adult in good health.

This clone was seen ten or more times. The V call is TRBV7-9, the J call TRBJ2-4; the D gene is possibly TRBD2 (6 bases). The CDR3 runs 16 residues. V lost 1 base, J lost 2 bases, and 12 bases lay in between. CDR1 and CDR2 (germline): SEHNR, FQNEAQ (reference sequence). CDR3 sequence (DNA): TGTGCCAGCAGCTTAGGGGCGGGAACGTCCAAAAACATTCAGTACTTC. Amino acid sequence: CASSLGAGTSKNIQYF.

The rearrangement uses TRBV6-5 and TRBJ1-6; D is undetermined. V lost 0 bases to trimming and J lost 14 bases, with 8 bases between them. CDR3 length: 12 amino acids. CDR1 is MNHEY, CDR2 SVGAGI, per germline. This CDR3 reads CASSYSGGTLHF. The CDR3 bases are TGTGCCAGCAGTTACTCGGGCGGGACCCTCCACTTT.

The V and J genes are TRBV28 and TRBJ1-1; possible D gene TRBD1, 5 bases. Germline CDR1 MDHEN, CDR2 SYDVKM. The CDR3 contains 13 residues. V was cut by 3 bases and J by 10 bases, with 15 bases left in between. CDR3 protein: CASSLEGWLGAFF. In DNA form, the CDR3 reads TGTGCCAGCAGTTTGGAGGGGTGGCTCGGAGCTTTCTTT.

This clone has only one observation. This chain joins TRBV5-1 and TRBJ1-2; 8 nucleotides agree with TRBD1. V trimming: 4 bases; J trimming: 4 bases; junction bases outside the gene matches: 9. Germline V gene sequence: CDR1 SGHRS, CDR2 YFSETQ. The CDR3 has 15 residues. CDR3 coding DNA: TGCGCCAGCAGCCCGGACAGGGAGGTGGGCTATGGCTACACCTTC. Residues: CASSPDREVGYGYTF. Drawing the rest from reference TRBV5-1 and TRBJ1-2, the complete variable domain is KAGVTQTPRYLIKTRGQQVTLSCSPISGHRSVSWYQQTPGQGLQFLFEYFSETQRNKGNFPGRFSGRQFSNSRSEMNVSTLELGDSALYLCASSPDREVGYGYTFGSGTRLTVV.

The chain links TRBV15 to TRBJ1-3, with D hard to call. The CDR3 is 15 residues long. Per the germline V gene, CDR1 is LNHNV and CDR2 is YYDKDF (reference sequence). Trimming took 1 base from V and 1 from J, leaving 8 bases between them. CDR3 in DNA: TGTGCCACCAGCAGAGGTGGGGATTCTGGAAACACCATATATTTT. It specifies CATSRGGDSGNTIYF.

The V gene is TRBV28, the J gene TRBJ1-2, with TRBD1 as a possible D gene (6 bases). The CDR3 has 14 amino acids. The V gene lost 1 base and the J gene lost 8 bases, with 14 bases spanning the gap. Germline V CDR1 and CDR2: MDHEN, SYDVKM. For the CDR3, the DNA is TGTGCCAGCAGTTTATTTGGCAGGGGAAAGGGCTACACCTTC. It translates to CASSLFGRGKGYTF.

This chain uses TRBV7-2 with TRBJ1-1, with 10 bases identical to TRBD1. Germline assignment: CDR1 SGHTA and CDR2 FQGNSA. The CDR3 covers 13 residues. The ends lost 6 bases at V and 8 bases at J; junction bases unmatched: 6. CDR3 sequence reads: CASSFRDRGEAFF. The CDR3 DNA reads TGTGCCAGCAGTTTCCGGGACAGGGGAGAAGCTTTCTTT.

The V gene is TRBV5-1, the J gene TRBJ2-3; D may be TRBD2 (6 bases). Germline assignment: CDR1 SGHRS and CDR2 YFSETQ. The CDR3 consists of 16 residues. The germline V and J ends were trimmed by 0 bases and 2 bases, with 13 bases remaining between them. The CDR3 here is CASSLGGTSLTDTQYF. The CDR3 DNA reads as TGCGCCAGCAGCTTGGGGGGGACTTCCCTCACAGATACGCAGTATTTT.

The chain is built from TRBV24-1 and TRBJ2-1, with D possibly being TRBD1 (6 bases). CDR3 length: 13 amino acids. Germline loops: CDR1 KGHDR, CDR2 SFDVKD. The V gene lost 10 bases and the J gene lost 7 bases, with 16 bases spanning the gap. CDR3 DNA: TGTGCCACAGAAGGGACATTCGATAATGAGCAGTTCTTC. Translation: CATEGTFDNEQFF.

Turning to this clone: A junction end diverges from the germline sequence, so it may reflect a read error. This chain connects TRBV6-5 to TRBJ1-2, with TRBD1 matching over 10 bases. CDR3 length: 13 amino acids. The germline V gene encodes CDR1 MNHEY and CDR2 SVGAGI. DNA of the CDR3: TGCCAGACAGGGGGCGAATTGGGTGGTGGCTACACCTTC. It translates to CQTGGELGGGYTF.

This clone was observed once. This sequence joins TRBV3-1 (or the pseudogene TRBV3-2) and TRBJ2-7; 8 positions match TRBD1. There are 14 residues in the CDR3. Per germline, CDR1 LGHDT and CDR2 YNNKEL (reference sequence). The J segment lost 7 bases and the V segment lost 3 bases, leaving 8 bases of the junction unmatched. CDR3 in DNA: TGTGCCAGCAGCCAGGCTCAGGGGGCGGGGGAGCAGTACTTC. Residues: CASSQAQGAGEQYF.

V and J are TRBV29-1 and TRBJ1-4; D gene ambiguous. Germline loops: CDR1 SQVTM, CDR2 ANQGSEA. Trimming stripped 5 bases from V and 5 bases from J, with 18 bases between. This CDR3 has 15 residues. For the CDR3, the DNA is TGCAGCGTTTTTTCAAGCTCTGGTCACAATGAAAAACTGTTTTTT. Its protein product is CSVFSSSGHNEKLFF. The whole variable domain, remainder taken from reference TRBV29-1 and TRBJ1-4, is SAVISQKPSRDICQRGTSLTIQCQVDSQVTMMFWYRQQPGQSLTLIATANQGSEATYESGFVIDKFPISRPNLTFSTLTVSNMSPEDSSIYLCSVFSSSGHNEKLFFGSGTQLSVL.

V and J are TRBV30 and TRBJ2-7; 8 positions match TRBD2. The CDR3 runs 15 residues. The J segment lost 0 bases and the V segment lost 3 bases, leaving 7 bases of the junction unmatched. Germline CDR1 reads GTSNPN; CDR2 reads SVGIG (reference sequence). CDR3 sequence: CAWRAGLGYSYEQYF. In DNA, the CDR3 is TGTGCCTGGAGGGCGGGACTAGGGTACTCCTACGAGCAGTACTTC.

This chain uses TRBV5-6 with TRBJ1-2, with 11 positions matching TRBD1. V dropped 2 bases and J dropped 5; count of bases not matched to a gene: 2. CDR3 size: 14 residues. Per germline, CDR1 SGHDT and CDR2 YYEEEE. Written as DNA, the CDR3 is TGTGCCAGCAGCTTATGGGACAGGGGGTATGGCTACACCTTC. Protein sequence: CASSLWDRGYGYTF.

The chain is built from TRBV24-1 and TRBJ2-1; 9 nucleotides line up with TRBD2. The CDR3 length is 16 residues. The trim removed 1 base at V and 7 bases at J, leaving 7 bases unmatched. Germline V CDR1 and CDR2: KGHDR, SFDVKD. The DNA of the CDR3 is TGTGCCACCAGTGATTTCACTAGCGGGCCAGCAAATGAGCAGTTCTTC. It encodes CATSDFTSGPANEQFF.

The chain recombines TRBV10-2 with TRBJ2-7; D not resolved. Looked up from germline, CDR1 is WSHSY and CDR2 is SAAADI. Between the trimmed V and J ends, which lost 2 bases and 2 bases, there was a span of 7 bases. This CDR3 has 13 amino acids. The CDR3 coding sequence is TGCGCCAGCAGTGAGGGGAATACCTACGAGCAGTACTTC. Translated: CASSEGNTYEQYF.

J is TRBJ2-7 and V is TRBV24-1; D unresolved. V dropped 1 base and J dropped 0 bases, with 9 bases sitting between them. The CDR3 loop spans 15 amino acids. Germline assignment: CDR1 KGHDR and CDR2 SFDVKD. CDR3: CATSDFAVRSYEQYF. The DNA of the CDR3 is TGTGCCACCAGTGATTTTGCGGTACGCTCCTACGAGCAGTACTTC.

Here the CDR3 reads CASSYSFGGSTYGYTF. In DNA, the CDR3 is TGTGCCAGCAGTTACTCGTTTGGAGGGTCAACCTATGGCTACACCTTC. V and J are TRBV6-2 or TRBV6-3 and TRBJ1-2; D unresolved. The germline gives CDR1 MNHEY, CDR2 SVGEGT. Trimming pared 0 bases from V and 4 bases from J, leaving 15 bases between. This CDR3 region has 16 residues.

The chain employs TRBV9 and TRBJ1-2; the D gene is possibly TRBD1 (5 bases). The germline V gene encodes CDR1 SGDLS and CDR2 YYNGEE. CDR3 length: 13 residues. Trimming shortened V by 4 bases and J by 4 bases, and 11 bases separated the two germline ends. The CDR3 coding sequence is TGTGCCAGCAGCCGGGGGGATCTCTATGGCTACACCTTC. The encoded protein is CASSRGDLYGYTF.

This clone has a single count. The chain has TRBV28 and TRBJ2-7; possible D gene TRBD1, 5 bases. This CDR3 is built from 15 residues. Germline lookup yields CDR1 MDHEN and CDR2 SYDVKM. V lost 8 bases, J lost 1 base, and 18 bases lay in between. Here the CDR3 reads CASGIRERGSYEQYF. The CDR3 coding sequence is TGTGCCAGCGGTATCAGGGAACGTGGGTCCTACGAGCAGTACTTC.

The V and J genes are TRBV7-2 and TRBJ1-3, with TRBD1 matching over 8 bases. The V and J ends lost 5 bases and 0 bases, in that order; junction bases with no gene match: 3. The CDR3 covers 15 residues. Germline CDR1 is SGHTA and CDR2 is FQGNSA. This CDR3 is CASSQGTGSGNTIYF. For the CDR3, the DNA is TGTGCCAGCAGCCAAGGGACAGGCTCTGGAAACACCATATATTTT.

This clone has only one observation. The genes are TRBV7-6 and TRBJ2-2, with 8 bases identical to TRBD2. The length of the CDR3 is 17 residues. Germline CDR1 is SGHVS and CDR2 is FNYEAQ. The V and J ends lost 5 bases and 3 bases, in that order; junction bases with no gene match: 11. CDR3 DNA: TGTGCCAGCAGCCCCCAGGATAGCGGGATAGACACCGGGGAGCTGTTTTTT. Its protein product is CASSPQDSGIDTGELFF.

This chain uses TRBV7-3 with TRBJ2-2; D uncertain. Germline assignment: CDR1 SGHTA and CDR2 FQGTGA. This CDR3 has 14 amino acids. V lost 1 base, J lost 1 base, and 4 bases lay in between. The CDR3 sequence is CASSLSRNTGELFF. In DNA form, the CDR3 reads TGTGCCAGCAGCTTAAGCAGGAACACCGGGGAGCTGTTTTTT.

Comments on this clone: The sample holds other DNA sequences that translate to the same CDR3. V and J are TRBV30 and TRBJ1-2; D is unresolved. Germline V gives CDR1 GTSNPN, CDR2 SVGIG (reference sequence). Trimming shortened V by 0 bases and J by 2 bases, and 7 bases separated the two germline ends. This CDR3 is 13 amino acids long. Here the CDR3 DNA reads TGTGCCTGGAGTGTATACAGAAACTATGGCTACACCTTC. As protein: CAWSVYRNYGYTF.

This chain uses TRBV21-1 with TRBJ2-1; the DNA was not used to check the table's D call, TRBD2. TRBV21-1 is flagged as a pseudogene. This CDR3 has 15 amino acids. Here the CDR3 reads CATSLRESSYNEQFF. The CDR3, as DNA: TGTGCCACCTCCCTGCGGGAGAGCTCCTACAATGAGCAGTTCTTC.

The chain combines TRBV6-2 or TRBV6-3 with TRBJ2-4; no firm D call. V lost 2 bases to trimming and J lost 4 bases, with 27 bases between them. Looked up from germline, CDR1 is MNHEY and CDR2 is SVGEGT. The CDR3 is made up of 20 amino acids. The CDR3 loop reads CASSYRAGVDTTNLKNIQYF. The CDR3 DNA is TGTGCCAGCAGTTACCGGGCTGGGGTGGATACCACGAACTTAAAAAACATTCAGTACTTC.

The chain carries TRBV7-9 and TRBJ2-2; perhaps TRBD1 as D (5 bases). The CDR3 is made up of 15 amino acids. Trimming removed 5 bases at V and 2 bases at J, with 12 bases between. The germline gives CDR1 SEHNR, CDR2 FQNEAQ (reference sequence). As DNA, the CDR3 is TGTGCCAGCAGCGGAACAGGTGATAACACCGGGGAGCTGTTTTTT. Its translation: CASSGTGDNTGELFF.

This rearrangement joins TRBV2 to TRBJ2-1; D uncertain. Germline-derived CDR1 and CDR2 are SNHLY and FYNNEI. V was clipped by 4 bases and J by 8 bases, with 6 bases between them. The CDR3 is 11 amino acids. The CDR3 coding sequence is TGTGCCAGCAGTGGATGGGATGAGCAGTTCTTC. This translates into CASSGWDEQFF.

The genes are TRBV11-3 and TRBJ2-3, with D perhaps matching TRBD1 or TRBD2 (6 bases each). CDR1 SGHNT and CDR2 YENEEA come from the germline V gene. The germline V and J ends were trimmed by 8 bases and 2 bases, with 17 bases remaining between them. The CDR3 runs 15 residues. The chain's CDR3 is CASRPGGGNTDTQYF. The CDR3 DNA is TGTGCCAGCCGCCCCGGGGGCGGGAACACAGATACGCAGTATTTT.